These T cell receptor beta chains were read from a single sample in a study of cytomegalovirus exposure and HLA in healthy donors. Using immunoSEQ multiplex PCR, the repertoire was profiled, and TCRdb retains in-frame clones only, with some absent. Its table lists more than 100,000 clones. The sample was PBMCs. The receptors originated from a middle-aged woman in good health and CMV-seronegative. CDR3s include the opening cysteine and the closing phenylalanine or tryptophan. Fields, in order: V gene, D gene, CDR3 protein. The D gene is left open where the match is weak.

TRBV6-5	NA	CASSQTRRGNQPQHF
TRBV4-1	TRBD2	CASSQVSGVETQYF
TRBV29-1	NA	CSVASLRYGYTF
TRBV18	NA	CASSPHPGGGPGNTIYF
TRBV28	TRBD1	CASRRDRGNQPQHF
TRBV2	NA	CASSVQANTEAFF
TRBV19	NA	CASSIAQRGNTIYF
TRBV27	NA	CASSLSFVPLRSGYTF
TRBV6-5	NA	CASSYSSRHNTEAFF
TRBV5-5	TRBD1	CASSLRYTGGNGYTF
TRBV13	TRBD1	CASSLARGQGTEAFF
TRBV5-1	TRBD1	CASTRTGQFNNEQFF
TRBV2	NA	CASSDRGAVTDTQYF
TRBV28	NA	CASSSLRGEETQYF
TRBV5-6	TRBD1	CASSLAGQHNEKLFF
TRBV15	TRBD1	CATSRDDRANGYTF
TRBV13	NA	CASREYSSYNSPLHF
TRBV7-7	TRBD1	CASRGRQDTNYGYTF
TRBV5-6	NA	CASSFVTGTGETQYF
TRBV10-3	TRBD1	CAISESAGGEKNEQFF
TRBV18	NA	CASSKQETGELFF
TRBV9	NA	CASSEIREPNYGYTF
TRBV7-9	TRBD1	CASSLRTGLGEKLFF
TRBV9	NA	CASSVGGWTGELFF
TRBV5-6	TRBD1	CASSLARGQYDGYTF
TRBV18	TRBD1	CASSPPDRDQPQHF
TRBV4-2	TRBD1	CASSTRQGDYEKLFF
TRBV28	NA	CASQSPGGPVGWFF
TRBV5-6	NA	CASSTRTRNGYTF
TRBV5-1	TRBD1	CASRYAGTGRRGANVLTF
TRBV6-5	TRBD1	CASSPQGAGNEKLFF
TRBV15	TRBD1	CATSRETYRGPNEKLFF
TRBV2	TRBD1	CASLGQGRHEQFF
TRBV5-1	TRBD1	CASSWEGQGLYGYTF
TRBV28	NA	CASVVGGSTYTEAFF
TRBV19	NA	CASSIDQGQPQHF
TRBV6-1	TRBD1	CASREAGQGYEQFF